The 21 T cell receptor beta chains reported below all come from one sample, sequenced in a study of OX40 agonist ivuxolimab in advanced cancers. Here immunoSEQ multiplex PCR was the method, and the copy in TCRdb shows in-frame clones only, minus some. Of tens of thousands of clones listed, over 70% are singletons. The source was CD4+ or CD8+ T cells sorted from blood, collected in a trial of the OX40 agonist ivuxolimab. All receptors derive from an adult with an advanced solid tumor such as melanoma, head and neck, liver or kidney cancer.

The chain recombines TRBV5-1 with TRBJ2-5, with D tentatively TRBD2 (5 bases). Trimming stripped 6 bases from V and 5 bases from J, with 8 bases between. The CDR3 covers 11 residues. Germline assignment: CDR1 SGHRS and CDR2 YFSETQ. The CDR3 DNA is TGCGCCAGCACCAGAGGGGAGACCCAGTACTTC. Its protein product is CASTRGETQYF.

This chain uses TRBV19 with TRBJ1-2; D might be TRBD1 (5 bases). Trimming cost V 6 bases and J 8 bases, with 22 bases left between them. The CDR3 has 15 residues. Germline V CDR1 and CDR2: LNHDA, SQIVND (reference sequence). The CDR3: CASRNRGGREGGYTF. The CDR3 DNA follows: TGTGCCAGTAGGAATAGGGGAGGGAGGGAAGGCGGCTACACCTTC.

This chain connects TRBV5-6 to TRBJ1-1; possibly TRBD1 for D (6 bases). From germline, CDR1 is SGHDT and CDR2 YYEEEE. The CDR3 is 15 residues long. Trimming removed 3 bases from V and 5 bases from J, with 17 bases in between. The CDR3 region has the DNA TGTGCCAGCAGCTCCTGGCAGGGGTGGAGGACTGAAGCTTTCTTT. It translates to CASSSWQGWRTEAFF. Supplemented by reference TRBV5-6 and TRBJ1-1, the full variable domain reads DAGVTQSPTHLIKTRGQQVTLRCSPKSGHDTVSWYQQALGQGPQFIFQYYEEEERQRGNFPDRFSGHQFPNYSSELNVNALLLGDSALYLCASSSWQGWRTEAFFGQGTRLTVV.

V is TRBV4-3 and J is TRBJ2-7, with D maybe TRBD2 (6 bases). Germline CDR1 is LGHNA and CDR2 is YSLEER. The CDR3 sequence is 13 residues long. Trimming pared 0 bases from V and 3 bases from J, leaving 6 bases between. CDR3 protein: CASSQEGGYEQYF. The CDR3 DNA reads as TGCGCCAGCAGCCAAGAGGGGGGCTACGAGCAGTACTTC.

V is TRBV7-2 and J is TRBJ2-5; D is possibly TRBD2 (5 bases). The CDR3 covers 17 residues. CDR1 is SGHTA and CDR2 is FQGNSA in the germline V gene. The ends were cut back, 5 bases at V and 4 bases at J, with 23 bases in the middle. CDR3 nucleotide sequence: TGTGCCAGCAGCGTAGGCGTGGCGGGCCCCGGTCGAGAGACCCAGTACTTC. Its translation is CASSVGVAGPGRETQYF.

The chain's CDR3 is CAWSLNPRGGRFTEAFF. CDR3 bases: TGTGCCTGGAGTTTAAACCCCCGGGGGGGAAGGTTCACTGAAGCTTTCTTT. The chain carries TRBV30 and TRBJ1-1, with D tentatively TRBD1 (5 bases). The V end lost 2 bases, the J end lost 4 bases, and 23 bases lay between the germline ends. CDR3 length: 17 residues. The germline CDR1 and CDR2 sequences are GTSNPN and SVGIG (reference sequence).

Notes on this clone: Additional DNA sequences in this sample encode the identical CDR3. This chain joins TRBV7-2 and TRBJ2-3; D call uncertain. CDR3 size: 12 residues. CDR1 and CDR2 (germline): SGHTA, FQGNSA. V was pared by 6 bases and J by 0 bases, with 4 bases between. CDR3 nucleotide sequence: TGTGCCAGCAGTTCTAGCACAGATACGCAGTATTTT. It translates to CASSSSTDTQYF.

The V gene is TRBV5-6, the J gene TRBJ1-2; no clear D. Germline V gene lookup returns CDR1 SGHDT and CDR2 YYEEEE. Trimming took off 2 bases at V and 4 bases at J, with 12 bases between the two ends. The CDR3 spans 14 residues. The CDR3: CASSLRVEGYGYTF. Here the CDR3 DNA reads TGTGCCAGCAGCTTACGGGTTGAAGGCTATGGCTACACCTTC.

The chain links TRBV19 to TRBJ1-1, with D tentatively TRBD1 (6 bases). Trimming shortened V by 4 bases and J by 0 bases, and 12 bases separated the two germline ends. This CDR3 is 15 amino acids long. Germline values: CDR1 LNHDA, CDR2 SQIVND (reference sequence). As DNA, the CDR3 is TGTGCCAGTAGTAAGGGGGGGAACCTGAACACTGAAGCTTTCTTT. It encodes CASSKGGNLNTEAFF.

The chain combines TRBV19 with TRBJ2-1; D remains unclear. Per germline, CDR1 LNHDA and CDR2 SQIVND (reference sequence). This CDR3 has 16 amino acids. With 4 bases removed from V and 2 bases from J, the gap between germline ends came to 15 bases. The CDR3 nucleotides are TGTGCCAGTAGTAGGGTAAGATCGTTCGCCTACAATGAGCAGTTCTTC. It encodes CASSRVRSFAYNEQFF.

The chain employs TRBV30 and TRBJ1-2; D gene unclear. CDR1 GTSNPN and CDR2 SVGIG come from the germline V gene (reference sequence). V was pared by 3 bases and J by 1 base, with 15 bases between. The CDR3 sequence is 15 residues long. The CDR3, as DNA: TGTGCCTGGAGCCGACAAGTTAAATTTAACTATGGCTACACCTTC. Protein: CAWSRQVKFNYGYTF.

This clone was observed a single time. CDR3 amino acids: CASSPSGRSTDTQYF. In nucleotides, the CDR3 is TGTGCCAGCAGTCCATCGGGCAGATCCACAGATACGCAGTATTTT. The rearrangement uses TRBV6-5 and TRBJ2-3; D not resolved. The germline V gene has CDR1 MNHEY and CDR2 SVGAGI. The CDR3 has 15 residues. Trimming took off 5 bases at V and 2 bases at J, with 14 bases between the two ends.

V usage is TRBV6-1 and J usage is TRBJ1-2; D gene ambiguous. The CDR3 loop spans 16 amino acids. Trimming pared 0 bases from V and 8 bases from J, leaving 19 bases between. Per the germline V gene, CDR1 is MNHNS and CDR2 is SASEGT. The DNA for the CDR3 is TGTGCCAGCAGTGAAGCCCACCCAGCCCCGTTCTGGGGCTACACCTTC. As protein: CASSEAHPAPFWGYTF.

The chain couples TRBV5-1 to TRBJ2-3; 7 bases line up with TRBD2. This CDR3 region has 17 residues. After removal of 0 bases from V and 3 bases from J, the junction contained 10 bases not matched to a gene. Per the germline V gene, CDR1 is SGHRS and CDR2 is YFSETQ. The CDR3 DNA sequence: TGCGCCAGCAGCTTGGCCCCTCAGCGGGGTGGGACAGATACGCAGTATTTT. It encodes CASSLAPQRGGTDTQYF.

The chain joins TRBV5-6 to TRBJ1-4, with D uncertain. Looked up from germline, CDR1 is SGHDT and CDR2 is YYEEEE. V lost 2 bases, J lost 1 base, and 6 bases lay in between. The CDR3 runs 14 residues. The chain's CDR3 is CASSFRGTNEKLFF. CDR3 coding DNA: TGTGCCAGCAGCTTCCGGGGAACTAATGAAAAACTGTTTTTT.

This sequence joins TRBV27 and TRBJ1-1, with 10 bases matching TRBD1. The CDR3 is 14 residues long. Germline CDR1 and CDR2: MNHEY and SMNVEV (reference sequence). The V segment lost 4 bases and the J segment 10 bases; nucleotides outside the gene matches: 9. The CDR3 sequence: CASSSIRQGAVAFF. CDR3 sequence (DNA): TGTGCCAGCAGTTCGATAAGACAGGGGGCAGTAGCTTTCTTT.

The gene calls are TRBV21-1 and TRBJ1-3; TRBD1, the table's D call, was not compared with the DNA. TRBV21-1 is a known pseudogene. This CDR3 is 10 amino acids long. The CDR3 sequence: CARQDYTIYF. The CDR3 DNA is TGTGCCAGACAGGATTACACCATATATTTT.

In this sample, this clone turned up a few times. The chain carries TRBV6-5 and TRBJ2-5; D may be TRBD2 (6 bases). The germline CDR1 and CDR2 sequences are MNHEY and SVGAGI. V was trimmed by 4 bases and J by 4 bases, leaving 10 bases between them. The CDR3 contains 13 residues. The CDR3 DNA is TGTGCCAGCAGTTTGACTAGGGGAGAGACCCAGTACTTC. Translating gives CASSLTRGETQYF.

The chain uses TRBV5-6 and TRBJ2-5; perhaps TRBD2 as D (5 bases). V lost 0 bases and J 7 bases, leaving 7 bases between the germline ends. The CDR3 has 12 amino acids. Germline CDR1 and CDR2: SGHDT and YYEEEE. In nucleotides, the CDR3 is TGTGCCAGCAGCTTGGGGACTTCGACCCAGTACTTC. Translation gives CASSLGTSTQYF.

The CDR3 DNA sequence: TGCGCCAGCAGCTTGGGACAGACCTCCTACGAGCAGTACTTC. Translated, it gives CASSLGQTSYEQYF. This chain joins TRBV5-1 and TRBJ2-7, with D tentatively TRBD1 (5 bases). Between the trimmed V and J ends, which lost 0 bases and 0 bases, there was a span of 7 bases. There are 14 residues in the CDR3. Germline V gene lookup returns CDR1 SGHRS and CDR2 YFSETQ.

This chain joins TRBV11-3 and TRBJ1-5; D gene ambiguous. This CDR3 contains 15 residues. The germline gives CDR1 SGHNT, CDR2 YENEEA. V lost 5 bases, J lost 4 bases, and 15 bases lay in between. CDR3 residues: CASSPGGRGNQPQHF. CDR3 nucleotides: TGTGCCAGCAGCCCCGGCGGGCGCGGAAATCAGCCCCAGCATTTT.